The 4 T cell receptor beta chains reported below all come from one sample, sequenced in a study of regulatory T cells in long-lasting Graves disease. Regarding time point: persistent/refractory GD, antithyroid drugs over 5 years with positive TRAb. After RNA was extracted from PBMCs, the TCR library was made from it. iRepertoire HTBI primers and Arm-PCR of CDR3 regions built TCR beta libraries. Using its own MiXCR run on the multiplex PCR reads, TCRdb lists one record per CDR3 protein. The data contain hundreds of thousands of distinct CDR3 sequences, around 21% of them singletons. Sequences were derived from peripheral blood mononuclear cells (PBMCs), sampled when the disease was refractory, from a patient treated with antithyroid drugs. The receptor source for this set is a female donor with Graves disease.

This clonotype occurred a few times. The CDR3 DNA reads as TGCGCCAGCAGCCAAGATCAATGGACAGGGGTCGAGCAGTACTTC. This sequence encodes CASSQDQWTGVEQYF. This chain uses TRBV4-3 with TRBJ2-7; TRBD1 matches at 9 bases. V dropped 0 bases and J dropped 6; count of bases not matched to a gene: 6. Germline V gene lookup returns CDR1 LGHNA and CDR2 YSLEER. The CDR3 sequence is 15 residues long.

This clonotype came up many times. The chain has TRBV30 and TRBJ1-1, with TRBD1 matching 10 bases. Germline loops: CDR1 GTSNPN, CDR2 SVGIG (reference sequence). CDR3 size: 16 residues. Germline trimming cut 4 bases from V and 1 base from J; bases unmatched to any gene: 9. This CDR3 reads CAWNPGTGAWNTEAFF. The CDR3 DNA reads TGTGCCTGGAACCCCGGGACAGGGGCCTGGAACACTGAAGCTTTCTTT. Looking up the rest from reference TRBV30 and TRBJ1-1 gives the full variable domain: SQTIHQWPATLVQPVGSPLSLECTVEGTSNPNLYWYRQAAGRGLQLLFYSVGIGQISSEVPQNLSASRPQDRQFILSSKKLLLSDSGFYLCAWNPGTGAWNTEAFFGQGTRLTVV.

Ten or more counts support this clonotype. This chain's CDR3 is CASSPGLAGVKETQYF. CDR3 nucleotide sequence: TGTGCCAGCAGCCCAGGACTAGCGGGAGTAAAAGAGACCCAGTACTTC. The chain employs TRBV11-2 and TRBJ2-5; 13 nucleotides agree with TRBD2. V gave up 5 bases and J gave up 3 bases; unmatched junction bases: 6. The CDR3 length is 16 residues. Germline V gene data show CDR1 as SGHAT and CDR2 as FQNNGV.

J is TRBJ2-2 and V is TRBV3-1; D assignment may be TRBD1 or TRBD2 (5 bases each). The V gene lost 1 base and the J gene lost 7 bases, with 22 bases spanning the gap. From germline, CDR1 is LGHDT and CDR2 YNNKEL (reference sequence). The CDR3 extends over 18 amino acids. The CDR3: CASSQGLPGTVIGGELFF. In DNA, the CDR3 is TGTGCCAGCAGCCAAGGACTTCCCGGGACCGTAATTGGCGGGGAGCTGTTTTTT. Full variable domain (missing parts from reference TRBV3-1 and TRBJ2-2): DTAVSQTPKYLVTQMGNDKSIKCEQNLGHDTMYWYKQDSKKFLKIMFSYNNKELIINETVPNRFSPKSPDKAHLNLHINSLELGDSAVYFCASSQGLPGTVIGGELFFGEGSRLTVL.